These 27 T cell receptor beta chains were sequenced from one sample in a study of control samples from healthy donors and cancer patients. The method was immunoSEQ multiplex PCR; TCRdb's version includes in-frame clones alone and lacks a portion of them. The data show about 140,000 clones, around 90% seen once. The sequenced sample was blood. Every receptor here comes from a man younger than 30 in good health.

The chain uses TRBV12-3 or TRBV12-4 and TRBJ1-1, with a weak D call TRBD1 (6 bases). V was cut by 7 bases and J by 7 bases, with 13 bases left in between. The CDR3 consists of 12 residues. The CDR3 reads CASTLGTNEAFF. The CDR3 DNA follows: TGTGCCAGCACCCTAGGGACAAATGAAGCTTTCTTT.

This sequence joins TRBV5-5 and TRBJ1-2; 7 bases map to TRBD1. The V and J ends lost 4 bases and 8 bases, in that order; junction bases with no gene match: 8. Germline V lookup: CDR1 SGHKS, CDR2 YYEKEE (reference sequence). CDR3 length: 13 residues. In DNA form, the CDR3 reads TGTGCCAGCAGCCCACACACAGGGGACGGCTACACCTTC. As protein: CASSPHTGDGYTF.

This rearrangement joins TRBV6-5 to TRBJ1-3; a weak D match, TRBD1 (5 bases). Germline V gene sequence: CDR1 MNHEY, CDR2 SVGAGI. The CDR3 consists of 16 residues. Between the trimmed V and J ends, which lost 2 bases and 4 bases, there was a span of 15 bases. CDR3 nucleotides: TGTGCCAGCAGTTACAGGGCAGGGTTTATCGGAAACACCATATATTTT. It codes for CASSYRAGFIGNTIYF.

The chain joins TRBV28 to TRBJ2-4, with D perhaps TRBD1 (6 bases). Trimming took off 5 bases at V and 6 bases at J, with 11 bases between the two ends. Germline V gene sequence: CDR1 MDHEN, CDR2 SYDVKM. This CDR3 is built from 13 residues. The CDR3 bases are TGTGCCAGCAGTCCGACAGGCACAAACATTCAGTACTTC. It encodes CASSPTGTNIQYF.

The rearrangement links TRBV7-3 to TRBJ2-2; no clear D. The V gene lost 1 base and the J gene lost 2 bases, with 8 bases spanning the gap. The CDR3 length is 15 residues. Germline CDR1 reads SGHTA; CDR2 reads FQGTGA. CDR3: CASSLIQTNTGELFF. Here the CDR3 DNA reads TGTGCCAGCAGCTTAATTCAGACAAACACCGGGGAGCTGTTTTTT.

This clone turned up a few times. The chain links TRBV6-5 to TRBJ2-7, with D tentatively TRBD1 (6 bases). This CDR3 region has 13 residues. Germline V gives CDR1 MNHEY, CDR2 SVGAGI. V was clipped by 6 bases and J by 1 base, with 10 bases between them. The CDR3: CASRQGQSYEQYF. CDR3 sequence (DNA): TGTGCCAGCAGACAAGGACAGTCCTACGAGCAGTACTTC.

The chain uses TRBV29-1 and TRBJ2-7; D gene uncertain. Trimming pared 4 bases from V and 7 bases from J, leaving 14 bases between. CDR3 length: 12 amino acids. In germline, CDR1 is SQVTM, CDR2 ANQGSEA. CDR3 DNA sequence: TGCAGCGTTGCGTTTGGGGTGTGGGAGCAGTACTTC. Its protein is CSVAFGVWEQYF.

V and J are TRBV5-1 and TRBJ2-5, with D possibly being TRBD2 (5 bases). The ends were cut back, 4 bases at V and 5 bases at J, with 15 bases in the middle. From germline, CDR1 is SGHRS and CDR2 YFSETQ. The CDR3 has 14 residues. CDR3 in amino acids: CASSMTTLGETQYF. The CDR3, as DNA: TGCGCCAGCAGCATGACTACCCTGGGGGAGACCCAGTACTTC.

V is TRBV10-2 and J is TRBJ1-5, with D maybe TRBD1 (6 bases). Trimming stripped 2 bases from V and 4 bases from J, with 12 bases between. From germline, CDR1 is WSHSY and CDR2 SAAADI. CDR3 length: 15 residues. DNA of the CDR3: TGCGCCAGCAGTGAGAGGAGGACAGCTAATCAGCCCCAGCATTTT. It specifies CASSERRTANQPQHF.

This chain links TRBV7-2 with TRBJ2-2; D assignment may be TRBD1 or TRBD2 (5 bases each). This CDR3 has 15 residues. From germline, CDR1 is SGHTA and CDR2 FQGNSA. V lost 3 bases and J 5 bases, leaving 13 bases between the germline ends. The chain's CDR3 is CASSFGASRTGELFF. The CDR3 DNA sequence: TGTGCCAGCAGCTTCGGGGCCTCGAGAACCGGGGAGCTGTTTTTT. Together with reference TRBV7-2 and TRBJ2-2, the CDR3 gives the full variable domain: GAGVSQSPSNKVTEKGKDVELRCDPISGHTALYWYRQSLGQGLEFLIYFQGNSAPDKSGLPSDRFSAERTGGSVSTLTIQRTQQEDSAVYLCASSFGASRTGELFFGEGSRLTVL.

CDR3: CASSLTVGGYNEQFF. The CDR3 DNA is TGTGCCAGCAGCTTAACGGTGGGTGGCTACAATGAGCAGTTCTTC. The V gene is TRBV7-8, the J gene TRBJ2-1; D ambiguous. The CDR3 sequence is 15 residues long. Germline-derived CDR1 and CDR2 are SGHVS and FQNEAQ. Trimming pared 2 bases from V and 3 bases from J, leaving 11 bases between.

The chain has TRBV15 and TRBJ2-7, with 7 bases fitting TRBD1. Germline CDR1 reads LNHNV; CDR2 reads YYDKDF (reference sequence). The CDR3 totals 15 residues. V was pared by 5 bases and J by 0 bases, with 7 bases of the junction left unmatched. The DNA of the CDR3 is TGTGCCACCAGCGCAGGGACAGTCCGCTCCTACGAGCAGTACTTC. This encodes CATSAGTVRSYEQYF.

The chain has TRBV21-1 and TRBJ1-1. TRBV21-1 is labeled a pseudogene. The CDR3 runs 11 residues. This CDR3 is CASTPNTEAFF. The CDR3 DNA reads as TGTGCCAGCACTCCTAACACTGAAGCTTTCTTT.

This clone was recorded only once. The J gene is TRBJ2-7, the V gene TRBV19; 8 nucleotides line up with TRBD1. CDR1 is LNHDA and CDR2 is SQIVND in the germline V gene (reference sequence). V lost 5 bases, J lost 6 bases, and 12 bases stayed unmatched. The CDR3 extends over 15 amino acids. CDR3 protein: CASSADRETGSEQYF. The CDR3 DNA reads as TGTGCCAGTAGTGCGGACAGGGAAACGGGGAGCGAGCAGTACTTC.

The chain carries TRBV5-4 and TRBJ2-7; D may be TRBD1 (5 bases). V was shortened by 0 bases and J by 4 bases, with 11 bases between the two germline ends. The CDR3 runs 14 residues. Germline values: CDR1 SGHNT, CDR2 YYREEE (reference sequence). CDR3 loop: CASSLEGAIYEQYF. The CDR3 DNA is TGTGCCAGCAGCTTGGAAGGGGCGATTTACGAGCAGTACTTC. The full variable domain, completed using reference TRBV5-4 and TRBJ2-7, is ETGVTQSPTHLIKTRGQQVTLRCSSQSGHNTVSWYQQALGQGPQFIFQYYREEENGRGNFPPRFSGLQFPNYSSELNVNALELDDSALYLCASSLEGAIYEQYFGPGTRLTVT.

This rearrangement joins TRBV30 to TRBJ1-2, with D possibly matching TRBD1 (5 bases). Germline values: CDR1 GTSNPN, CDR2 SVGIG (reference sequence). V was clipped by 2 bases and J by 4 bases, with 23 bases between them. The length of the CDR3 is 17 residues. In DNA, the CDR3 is TGTGCCTGGAGTATGACAGCTAGGCAGACCCTCTTCTATGGCTACACCTTC. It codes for CAWSMTARQTLFYGYTF.

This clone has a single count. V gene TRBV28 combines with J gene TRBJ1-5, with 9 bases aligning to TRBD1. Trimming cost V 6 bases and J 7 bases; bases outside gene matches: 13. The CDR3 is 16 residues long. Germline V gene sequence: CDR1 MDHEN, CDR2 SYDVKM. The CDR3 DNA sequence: TGTGCCAGCAGCCTTACAGGGGGCGTCGTTAGACAGCCCCAGCATTTT. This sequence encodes CASSLTGGVVRQPQHF.

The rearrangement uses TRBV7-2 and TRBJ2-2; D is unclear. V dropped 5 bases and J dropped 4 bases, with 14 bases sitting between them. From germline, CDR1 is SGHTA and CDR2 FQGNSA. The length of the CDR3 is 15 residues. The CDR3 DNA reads TGTGCCAGCAGCCCCACCCTCTCCCGCACCGGGGAGCTGTTTTTT. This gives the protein CASSPTLSRTGELFF.

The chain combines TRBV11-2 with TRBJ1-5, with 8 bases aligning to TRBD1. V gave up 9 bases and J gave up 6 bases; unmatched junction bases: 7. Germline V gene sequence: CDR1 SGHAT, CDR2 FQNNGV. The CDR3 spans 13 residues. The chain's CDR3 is CASQTGVGQPQHF. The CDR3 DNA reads TGTGCCAGTCAGACAGGGGTCGGTCAGCCCCAGCATTTT.

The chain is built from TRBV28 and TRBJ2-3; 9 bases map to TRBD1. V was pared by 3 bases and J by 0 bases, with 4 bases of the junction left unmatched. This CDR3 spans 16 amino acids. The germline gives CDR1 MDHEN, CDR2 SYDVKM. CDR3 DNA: TGTGCCAGCAGTTTGGGGACAGGGCCTAGCACAGATACGCAGTATTTT. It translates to CASSLGTGPSTDTQYF.

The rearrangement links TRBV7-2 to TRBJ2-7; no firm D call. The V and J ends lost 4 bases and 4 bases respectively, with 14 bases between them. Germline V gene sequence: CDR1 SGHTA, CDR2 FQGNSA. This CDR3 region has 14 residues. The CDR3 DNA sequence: TGTGCCAGCAGCTCCCGGACCCGGATATACGAGCAGTACTTC. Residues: CASSSRTRIYEQYF. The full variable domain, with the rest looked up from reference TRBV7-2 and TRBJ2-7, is GAGVSQSPSNKVTEKGKDVELRCDPISGHTALYWYRQSLGQGLEFLIYFQGNSAPDKSGLPSDRFSAERTGGSVSTLTIQRTQQEDSAVYLCASSSRTRIYEQYFGPGTRLTVT.

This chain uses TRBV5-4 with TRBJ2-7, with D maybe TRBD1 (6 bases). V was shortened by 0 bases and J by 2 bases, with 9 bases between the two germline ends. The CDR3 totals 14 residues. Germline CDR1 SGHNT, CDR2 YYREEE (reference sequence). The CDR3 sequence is CASSLDRAAYEQYF. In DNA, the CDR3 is TGTGCCAGCAGCTTGGACAGGGCAGCCTACGAGCAGTACTTC. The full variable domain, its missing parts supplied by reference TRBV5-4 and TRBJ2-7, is ETGVTQSPTHLIKTRGQQVTLRCSSQSGHNTVSWYQQALGQGPQFIFQYYREEENGRGNFPPRFSGLQFPNYSSELNVNALELDDSALYLCASSLDRAAYEQYFGPGTRLTVT.

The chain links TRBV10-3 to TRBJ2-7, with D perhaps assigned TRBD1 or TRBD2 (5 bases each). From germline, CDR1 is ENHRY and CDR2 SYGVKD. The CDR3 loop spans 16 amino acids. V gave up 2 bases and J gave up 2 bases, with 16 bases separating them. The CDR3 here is CAISEAGRDGTYEQYF. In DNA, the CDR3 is TGTGCCATCAGTGAGGCGGGCAGGGATGGGACCTACGAGCAGTACTTC.

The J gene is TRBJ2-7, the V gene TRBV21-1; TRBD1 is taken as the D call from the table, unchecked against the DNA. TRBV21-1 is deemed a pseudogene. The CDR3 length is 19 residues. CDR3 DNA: TGTGCCAGCAGCACCCAAGGCGTTGAAAAAGGGGGCATCACCTACGAGCAGTACTTC. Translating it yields CASSTQGVEKGGITYEQYF.

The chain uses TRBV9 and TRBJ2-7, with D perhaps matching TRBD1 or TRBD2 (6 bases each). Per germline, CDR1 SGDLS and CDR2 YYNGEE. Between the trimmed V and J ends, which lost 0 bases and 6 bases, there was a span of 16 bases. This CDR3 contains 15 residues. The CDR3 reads CASSVAGADFSEQYF. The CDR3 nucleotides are TGTGCCAGCAGCGTAGCGGGGGCGGATTTTTCCGAGCAGTACTTC.

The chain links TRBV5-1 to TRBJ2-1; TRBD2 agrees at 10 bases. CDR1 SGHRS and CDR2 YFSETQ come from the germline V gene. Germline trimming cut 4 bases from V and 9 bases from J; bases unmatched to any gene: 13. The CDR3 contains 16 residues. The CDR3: CASSENLAGEPGEQFF. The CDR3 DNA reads TGCGCCAGCAGCGAAAACCTAGCGGGGGAGCCGGGTGAGCAGTTCTTC.

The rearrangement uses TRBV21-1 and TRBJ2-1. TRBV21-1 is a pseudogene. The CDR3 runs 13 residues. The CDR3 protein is CASNVDPYNEQFF. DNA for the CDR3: TGTGCCAGCAACGTGGACCCCTACAATGAGCAGTTCTTC.